This TCR beta chain is from a study of beta chain features in type 1 diabetes. On this clone itself: Its antigen is not identified.

CDR1 is SGDLS, CDR2 YYNGEE, per germline. The CDR3 extends over 17 amino acids. The trim removed 4 bases at V and 2 bases at J, leaving 14 bases unmatched. Every bit of the isolated RNA underwent reverse transcription, so sequencing read expressed TCRB transcripts. The assay was immunoSEQ multiplex PCR, and TCRdb's table has in-frame clones only and misses some. The sample has 150,000 or so clones; about 8.1% are singletons. General study findings and limits: Patients with Type 1 diabetes showed moderately but significantly shorter TCRB CDR3s in all four CD4+ subsets.

The V and J genes are TRBV9 and TRBJ2-7; 8 bases map to TRBD2. The sample taken for sequencing was central memory CD4+ T cells from blood. This TCR was recovered from a young woman with type 1 diabetes. The CDR3 nucleotides read TGTGCCAGCAGCTTGGACGGGAGGGTTTCAGACCCCTACGAGCAGTACTTC. Translation: CASSLDGRVSDPYEQYF.